This T cell receptor beta chain was documented in a study of shared clonotypes between healthy human individuals. Study-level results: Apart from blood, nothing was sampled; tissue repertoires likely differ. Rarefaction curves obtained for sorted subsets showed sequencing incomplete despite large depth.

Concerning this clone: Antigen: not known. In the same sample, other DNA sequences code for this CDR3.

Template for every sorted-subset replicate PCR totaled around 200 ng DNA, approximately 30,000 T cell genomes. Clones were sequenced by immunoSEQ multiplex PCR, and TCRdb holds only the in-frame ones, with some missing. This table holds millions of clones, roughly 95% found once. CD45RO-negative cells were positively selected for CCR7, leaving out terminally differentiated effector memory CD45RA+ cells. The specimen was naive CD8+ T cells sorted from blood. This TCR derives from a young man in good health.

The CDR3 region is CASSLAGAGYEQYF. As DNA, the CDR3 is TGTGCCAGCAGCTTAGCAGGGGCCGGGTACGAGCAGTACTTC. This chain connects TRBV11-2 to TRBJ2-7; TRBD1 is a possible D gene (6 bases). V lost 1 base to trimming and J lost 4 bases, with 11 bases between them. The germline CDR1 and CDR2 sequences are SGHAT and FQNNGV. The CDR3 consists of 14 residues.